These 32 T cell receptor beta chains originate from one sample sequenced in a study of cytomegalovirus exposure and HLA in healthy donors. PCR was performed using 60 Vbeta and 13 Jbeta primers. The table came from immunoSEQ multiplex PCR; TCRdb's copy has only in-frame clones and leaves some out. The sample has 250,000 to 350,000 clones, roughly 88% seen once. Source material: PBMCs. The receptors derive from a man between 40 and 49 years old in good health and CMV-seropositive.

The rearrangement uses TRBV28 and TRBJ2-3; 9 bases are a match to TRBD2. CDR1 is MDHEN and CDR2 is SYDVKM in the germline V gene. This CDR3 contains 15 residues. Trimming took 2 bases from V and 6 from J; bases not matched to a gene: 6. The CDR3 DNA reads as TGTGCCAGCAGTTTAGGTGCGGGAGGGGATGATACGCAGTATTTT. Protein sequence: CASSLGAGGDDTQYF.

The J gene is TRBJ2-5, the V gene TRBV9, with 8 bases that match TRBD1. CDR1 and CDR2 from the germline V gene are SGDLS and YYNGEE. The CDR3 is 15 amino acids. The junction had 7 bases not matched to a gene; V was cut back by 1 base and J by 5 bases. DNA of the CDR3: TGTGCCAGCAGCGTAAAGGACAGGGCTTTGGAGACCCAGTACTTC. Translated: CASSVKDRALETQYF.

CDR3 sequence: CASSSTTSADTQYF. The CDR3 nucleotides read TGTGCCAGCAGCTCCACGACTAGCGCAGATACGCAGTATTTT. V and J are TRBV7-2 and TRBJ2-3, with 8 bases that match TRBD2. The CDR3 loop spans 14 amino acids. Germline-derived CDR1 and CDR2 are SGHTA and FQGNSA. V lost 4 bases to trimming and J lost 4 bases; unmatched junction nucleotides: 4.

This chain uses TRBV7-9 with TRBJ2-1, with no clear D. Per germline, CDR1 SEHNR and CDR2 FQNEAQ (reference sequence). The CDR3 loop spans 15 amino acids. V was pared by 8 bases and J by 4 bases, with 18 bases between. CDR3 in amino acids: CASGAAVDPYNEQFF. CDR3 bases: TGTGCCAGCGGCGCGGCGGTAGACCCTTACAATGAGCAGTTCTTC.

The rearrangement joins TRBV5-1 to TRBJ2-3; D is perhaps TRBD2 (5 bases). Trimming stripped 5 bases from V and 1 base from J, with 8 bases between. The length of the CDR3 is 13 residues. Germline loops: CDR1 SGHRS, CDR2 YFSETQ. This CDR3 reads CASSSSGTDTQYF. The CDR3 DNA sequence: TGCGCCAGCAGTAGTAGCGGCACAGATACGCAGTATTTT.

The V gene is TRBV7-9, the J gene TRBJ2-7; 8 positions agree with TRBD1. Germline CDR1 SEHNR, CDR2 FQNEAQ (reference sequence). V was pared by 10 bases and J by 0 bases, with 5 bases of the junction left unmatched. The CDR3 contains 13 residues. The CDR3 loop is CANNQGASYEQYF. The DNA of the CDR3 is TGTGCCAACAACCAGGGGGCCTCCTACGAGCAGTACTTC.

This clone was observed a handful of times. The V and J genes are TRBV4-1 and TRBJ2-7, with D maybe TRBD2 (5 bases). V was clipped by 5 bases and J by 1 base, with 15 bases between them. This CDR3 contains 15 residues. The V gene's germline CDR1 is MGHRA and CDR2 YSYEKL. The CDR3 region is CASSSSASPSYEQYF. The CDR3 region has the DNA TGCGCCAGCAGCAGTAGCGCCTCTCCTTCCTACGAGCAGTACTTC.

The V call is TRBV5-6, the J call TRBJ2-7; tentative D call: TRBD2 (6 bases). The V gene lost 7 bases and the J gene lost 3 bases, with 20 bases spanning the gap. CDR3 length equals 15 residues. CDR1 is SGHDT, CDR2 YYEEEE, per germline. The CDR3 DNA reads as TGTGCCAGCTCCCCCGGAGGGGCGGGAATCTACGAGCAGTACTTC. Protein product: CASSPGGAGIYEQYF.

On this clone: Other DNA sequences in this specimen translate into the identical CDR3. J is TRBJ2-5 and V is TRBV5-1, with TRBD2 matching 10 bases. Trimming took 5 bases from V and 3 from J; bases not matched to a gene: 4. Germline V CDR1 and CDR2: SGHRS, YFSETQ. The CDR3 has 14 residues. The CDR3 DNA follows: TGCGCCAGCAGGGCGGGGACTAGCGAAGAGACCCAGTACTTC. Translating it yields CASRAGTSEETQYF.

The chain employs TRBV12-5 and TRBJ2-2, with D tentatively TRBD2 (5 bases). This CDR3 has 13 amino acids. Trimming removed 3 bases at V and 8 bases at J, with 10 bases between. Germline CDR1 reads LGHNT; CDR2 reads FRNRAP. The CDR3 DNA reads as TGTGCTAGTGGTTTTCGGGGTAGTGGGGAGCTGTTTTTT. Its protein is CASGFRGSGELFF.

CDR3 bases: TGTGCCAGCAGCTCTAGGGACAGCGCATGGGGTGAGCAGTACTTC. Translated: CASSSRDSAWGEQYF. This chain uses TRBV7-9 with TRBJ2-7; 7 nucleotides agree with TRBD1. The CDR3 covers 15 residues. The ends lost 4 bases at V and 7 bases at J; junction bases unmatched: 13. Germline V gene sequence: CDR1 SEHNR, CDR2 FQNEAQ (reference sequence).

This chain connects TRBV7-2 to TRBJ2-7, with D possibly TRBD2 on 5 matching bases. Germline V gene lookup returns CDR1 SGHTA and CDR2 FQGNSA. CDR3 length equals 15 residues. Trimming pared 5 bases from V and 0 bases from J, leaving 14 bases between. The DNA of the CDR3 is TGTGCCAGCAGCCCCGATAGCGCCCACTCCTACGAGCAGTACTTC. Protein sequence: CASSPDSAHSYEQYF. Supplemented by reference TRBV7-2 and TRBJ2-7, the full variable domain reads GAGVSQSPSNKVTEKGKDVELRCDPISGHTALYWYRQSLGQGLEFLIYFQGNSAPDKSGLPSDRFSAERTGGSVSTLTIQRTQQEDSAVYLCASSPDSAHSYEQYFGPGTRLTVT.

The rearrangement links TRBV6-1 to TRBJ2-7; D unclear. The CDR3 extends over 14 amino acids. The germline V gene encodes CDR1 MNHNS and CDR2 SASEGT. V was pared by 5 bases and J by 0 bases, with 11 bases between. The CDR3 DNA reads as TGTGCCAGCAGTCCTATGACTCACTCCTACGAGCAGTACTTC. Translation gives CASSPMTHSYEQYF.

The count of this clone is one. The gene calls are TRBV27 and TRBJ1-4; D is perhaps TRBD1 (5 bases). The germline V gene has CDR1 MNHEY and CDR2 SMNVEV (reference sequence). Trimming cost V 7 bases and J 6 bases, with 15 bases left between them. This CDR3 spans 14 amino acids. The CDR3 spells CASMKAGTYEKLFF. As DNA, the CDR3 is TGTGCCAGCATGAAGGCAGGGACTTATGAAAAACTGTTTTTT.

The chain recombines TRBV11-2 with TRBJ1-1; D might be TRBD1 (6 bases). Trimming took off 4 bases at V and 5 bases at J, with 23 bases between the two ends. Germline V gene lookup returns CDR1 SGHAT and CDR2 FQNNGV. The CDR3 extends over 17 amino acids. The DNA of the CDR3 is TGTGCCAGCAGCTCCCCCACCACACAGGGAGGGGGGACTGAAGCTTTCTTT. This encodes CASSSPTTQGGGTEAFF.

The chain recombines TRBV28 with TRBJ1-3; 8 bases are a match to TRBD1. The germline V gene encodes CDR1 MDHEN and CDR2 SYDVKM. The junction had 11 bases not matched to a gene; V was cut back by 5 bases and J by 2 bases. The length of the CDR3 is 17 residues. The DNA of the CDR3 is TGTGCCAGCAGTCCCAGGACAGGGAACCTAGCTGGAAACACCATATATTTT. It encodes CASSPRTGNLAGNTIYF.

This chain uses TRBV5-1 with TRBJ1-1, with 7 bases aligning to TRBD1. CDR1 and CDR2 from the germline V gene are SGHRS and YFSETQ. The V gene end was trimmed by 2 bases and the J gene end by 6 bases; junction bases not matched to a gene: 16. The CDR3 contains 17 residues. Written as DNA, the CDR3 is TGCGCCAGCAGCTTTTCCCAACAGGGGCCCGCGGTATCTGAAGCTTTCTTT. Translation gives CASSFSQQGPAVSEAFF.

This clone was counted a single time. The chain has TRBV5-1 and TRBJ2-1, with a possible D match to TRBD1 (6 bases). CDR3 length: 15 amino acids. Trimming removed 2 bases from V and 4 bases from J, with 13 bases in between. Germline CDR1 reads SGHRS; CDR2 reads YFSETQ. The CDR3 bases are TGCGCCAGCAGCTTTTCGACAGGTGCTTACAATGAGCAGTTCTTC. Its protein product is CASSFSTGAYNEQFF. The entire variable domain, with the rest obtained from reference TRBV5-1 and TRBJ2-1, is as follows: KAGVTQTPRYLIKTRGQQVTLSCSPISGHRSVSWYQQTPGQGLQFLFEYFSETQRNKGNFPGRFSGRQFSNSRSEMNVSTLELGDSALYLCASSFSTGAYNEQFFGPGTRLTVL.

The gene calls are TRBV6-5 and TRBJ1-1; 7 nucleotides agree with TRBD1. The CDR3 sequence is 14 residues long. Germline V gene sequence: CDR1 MNHEY, CDR2 SVGAGI. V shed 6 bases, J shed 3 bases, and the junction held 7 bases outside the gene matches. CDR3 residues: CASRPQGKDTEAFF. CDR3 DNA: TGTGCCAGCAGGCCACAGGGGAAGGACACTGAAGCTTTCTTT.

The chain joins TRBV29-1 to TRBJ2-7; perhaps TRBD1 as D (6 bases). Germline CDR1 and CDR2: SQVTM and ANQGSEA. V lost 5 bases, J lost 3 bases, and 11 bases lay in between. The CDR3 runs 12 residues. For the CDR3, the DNA is TGCAGCGTTCAACAGGGCCGCTACGAGCAGTACTTC. Its protein is CSVQQGRYEQYF.

The chain has TRBV6-1 and TRBJ2-1; D may be TRBD1 (5 bases). V was clipped by 4 bases and J by 8 bases, with 12 bases between them. The CDR3 extends over 13 amino acids. Germline V gene lookup returns CDR1 MNHNS and CDR2 SASEGT. For the CDR3, the DNA is TGTGCCAGCAGTGCCCCCCCCAGGGATGAGCAGTTCTTC. Its translation is CASSAPPRDEQFF.

The rearrangement uses TRBV5-4 and TRBJ2-5, with a possible D match to TRBD1 (6 bases). The germline gives CDR1 SGHNT, CDR2 YYREEE (reference sequence). Trimming removed 0 bases from V and 4 bases from J, with 13 bases in between. The CDR3 loop spans 15 amino acids. CDR3 in DNA: TGTGCCAGCAGCTTGGAGCAGGGCAGGGGAGAGACCCAGTACTTC. Residues: CASSLEQGRGETQYF. The variable domain in full, with the rest retrieved from reference TRBV5-4 and TRBJ2-5, is ETGVTQSPTHLIKTRGQQVTLRCSSQSGHNTVSWYQQALGQGPQFIFQYYREEENGRGNFPPRFSGLQFPNYSSELNVNALELDDSALYLCASSLEQGRGETQYFGPGTRLLVL.

This sequence joins TRBV4-3 and TRBJ2-1; unclear D gene. This CDR3 region has 13 residues. CDR1 is LGHNA, CDR2 YSLEER, per germline. V was shortened by 1 base and J by 9 bases, with 10 bases between the two germline ends. The CDR3 region has the DNA TGCGCCAGCAGCCAAGTTTATGCCAGTGAGCAGTTCTTC. Its protein is CASSQVYASEQFF.

V is TRBV10-3 and J is TRBJ2-7; 8 positions match TRBD1. The CDR3 is 13 amino acids. J lost 3 bases, V lost 4 bases, and 2 bases had no gene match. Germline values: CDR1 ENHRY, CDR2 SYGVKD. The CDR3 nucleotides are TGTGCCATCAGTGGACAGGGGAACTACGAGCAGTACTTC. Amino acids: CAISGQGNYEQYF.

Only one count was recorded for this clone. CDR3: CASSSLIGQGGEKLFF. The DNA for the CDR3 is TGTGCCAGCAGCAGTTTAATCGGGCAGGGTGGCGAAAAACTGTTTTTT. V and J are TRBV28 and TRBJ1-4, with D possibly being TRBD1 (5 bases). V was shortened by 6 bases and J by 8 bases, with 22 bases between the two germline ends. The germline CDR1 and CDR2 sequences are MDHEN and SYDVKM. This CDR3 region has 16 residues.

V is TRBV15 and J is TRBJ2-1, with D unclear. This CDR3 region has 13 residues. Deletions cut 0 bases from V and 8 bases from J, with 8 bases between. The germline gives CDR1 LNHNV, CDR2 YYDKDF (reference sequence). The CDR3 sequence is CATSRDVGDEQFF. CDR3 bases: TGTGCCACCAGCAGAGATGTGGGCGATGAGCAGTTCTTC.

The rearrangement joins TRBV7-6 to TRBJ2-7; D is ambiguous. The V gene lost 5 bases and the J gene lost 5 bases, with 16 bases spanning the gap. The CDR3 runs to 14 residues. CDR1 and CDR2 from the germline V gene are SGHVS and FNYEAQ. The CDR3 nucleotides read TGTGCCAGCAGCGCACGCCTAAACAGAAACGAGCAGTACTTC. Protein sequence: CASSARLNRNEQYF.

The rearrangement links TRBV10-1 to TRBJ2-7, with 9 bases aligning to TRBD1. V gave up 3 bases and J gave up 5 bases; unmatched junction bases: 5. CDR3 length: 14 amino acids. Germline CDR1 WNHNN, CDR2 SYGVQD (reference sequence). The CDR3 protein is CASSDRDRVDEQYF. For the CDR3, the DNA is TGCGCCAGCAGTGACCGGGACAGGGTCGACGAGCAGTACTTC.

This clone showed up just a few times. The chain carries TRBV6-1 and TRBJ1-1; no reliable D call. This CDR3 contains 10 residues. Trimming pared 7 bases from V and 5 bases from J, leaving 5 bases between. Germline V lookup: CDR1 MNHNS, CDR2 SASEGT. This CDR3 reads CASKRTEAFF. In DNA, the CDR3 is TGTGCCAGCAAGAGGACTGAAGCTTTCTTT.

The J gene is TRBJ2-1, the V gene TRBV5-6; maybe TRBD2 (6 bases). Germline V gene data show CDR1 as SGHDT and CDR2 as YYEEEE. Trimming took 1 base from V and 3 from J, leaving 11 bases between them. The CDR3 totals 15 residues. In DNA form, the CDR3 reads TGTGCCAGCAGCTTGTGGCGGGATGGCTACAATGAGCAGTTCTTC. This codes for CASSLWRDGYNEQFF.

The gene calls are TRBV11-1 and TRBJ2-7; 8 bases agree with TRBD1. Trimming removed 8 bases from V and 5 bases from J; junction bases left unmatched: 2. The CDR3 covers 11 residues. The germline V gene encodes CDR1 SGHAT and CDR2 FQDESV (reference sequence). The CDR3 loop is CASGQGHEQYF. The CDR3 DNA sequence: TGTGCCAGCGGACAGGGCCACGAGCAGTACTTC.

J is TRBJ2-2 and V is TRBV4-2; 11 bases map to TRBD1. Germline CDR1 reads LGHNA; CDR2 reads YNFKEQ. CDR3 size: 17 residues. J was trimmed by 1 base and V by 5 bases; bases with no gene match: 6. Here the CDR3 DNA reads TGTGCCAGCAGCTTAGAGGGACAGGGGGAGAACACCGGGGAGCTGTTTTTT. Its protein product is CASSLEGQGENTGELFF.